This T cell receptor beta chain was observed in a study of CD8+CD57+ T cells in acquired aplastic anemia. Study summary: CD4+ and CD8+ cells, once sorted, gave DNA averaging about 3 ug. The study, taken as a whole, reports: Around 27 sequences, all CD8+ CDR3, were shared between patients and controls. No significant patient-versus-control difference appeared in CD8+ Simpson's diversity.

This clonotype occurred once. Its specificity is unknown. Germline V gene lookup returns CDR1 SQVTM and CDR2 ANQGSEA. The CDR3 consists of 13 residues. Patients who underwent sequencing had shown CD8+CD57+ cell expansion by flow cytometry. Receipt of therapy had not occurred in any patient by the time of blood sampling. Profiling of TCR beta VDJ combinations and CDR3 sequences used genomic DNA as template. MiXCR, run by TCRdb on the reads, gives a single entry per CDR3 protein. The table shows 200,000 or so distinct CDR3 sequences, with nearly 50% occurring only once. Input material: sorted CD4+, CD8+, or CD8+CD57+ T cells (not recorded which) from PBMCs. This receptor was obtained from a human donor with aplastic anemia. The chain has TRBV29-1 and TRBJ1-2; D is undetermined. The CDR3 nucleotides read TGCAGTGCCGGAGGGAGTCCTTTCTATGGCTACACCTTC. This translates into CSAGGSPFYGYTF.